Listed here are 8 T cell receptor beta chains from one sample, sequenced in a study of shared clonotypes between healthy human individuals. Sequencing used immunoSEQ multiplex PCR; TCRdb keeps in-frame clones, though not all of them. The table has millions of clones, roughly 95% seen once. The sample taken for sequencing was naive CD4+ T cells sorted from blood. As to subset: CD45RA+ positively selected. These receptors were obtained from a man aged 18-30 years in good health.

The rearrangement joins TRBV7-3 to TRBJ2-5; no clear D gene. Germline CDR1 and CDR2: SGHTA and FQGTGA. V lost 5 bases and J lost 2, with 9 bases in between. The CDR3 loop spans 13 amino acids. Here the CDR3 DNA reads TGTGCCAGCAGCGCCTCAGGACAAGAGACCCAGTACTTC. It encodes CASSASGQETQYF.

The chain's CDR3 is CASSLAGFTEAFF. The CDR3 region has the DNA TGTGCCAGCAGCTTGGCGGGGTTCACTGAAGCTTTCTTT. V and J are TRBV5-4 and TRBJ1-1; D is ambiguous. V was shortened by 0 bases and J by 4 bases, with 7 bases between the two germline ends. The CDR3 sequence is 13 residues long. Germline loops: CDR1 SGHNT, CDR2 YYREEE (reference sequence).

This chain connects TRBV7-9 to TRBJ1-6; D unclear. Germline V gene lookup returns CDR1 SEHNR and CDR2 FQNEAQ (reference sequence). The V gene lost 4 bases and the J gene lost 0 bases, with 10 bases spanning the gap. This CDR3 spans 16 amino acids. CDR3 residues: CASSSLNPSYNSPLHF. DNA for the CDR3: TGTGCCAGCAGCTCACTTAACCCCTCCTATAATTCACCCCTCCACTTT.

The chain couples TRBV7-8 to TRBJ1-4; 7 bases align to TRBD1. The CDR3 runs 16 residues. In germline, CDR1 is SGHVS, CDR2 FQNEAQ. V lost 4 bases, J lost 12 bases, and 17 bases stayed unmatched. DNA for the CDR3: TGTGCCAGCAGCTCAGCTTACAGGGGCCCCAGGAGGGAACTGTTTTTT. It translates to CASSSAYRGPRRELFF.

V gene TRBV19 combines with J gene TRBJ1-6; D is ambiguous. Germline V gene sequence: CDR1 LNHDA, CDR2 SQIVND (reference sequence). CDR3 length: 16 amino acids. The V end was cut by 5 bases, the J end by 4 bases, with 15 bases between. For the CDR3, the DNA is TGTGCCAGTAGTTCCCCCGAGACATATTATAATTCACCCCTCCACTTT. Translated: CASSSPETYYNSPLHF. The variable domain in full, with the rest retrieved from reference TRBV19 and TRBJ1-6, is DGGITQSPKYLFRKEGQNVTLSCEQNLNHDAMYWYRQDPGQGLRLIYYSQIVNDFQKGDIAEGYSVSREKKESFPLTVTSAQKNPTAFYLCASSSPETYYNSPLHFGNGTRLTVT.

The chain carries TRBV9 and TRBJ2-5, with TRBD1 as a possible D gene (6 bases). V lost 0 bases to trimming and J lost 2 bases, with 26 bases between them. The germline V gene encodes CDR1 SGDLS and CDR2 YYNGEE. The length of the CDR3 is 20 residues. CDR3 residues: CASSVGPGHSLGVSQETQYF. The CDR3 coding sequence is TGTGCCAGCAGCGTAGGACCGGGACATAGTTTGGGGGTTTCTCAAGAGACCCAGTACTTC.

This clone appeared a single time. J is TRBJ1-5 and V is TRBV19; possibly TRBD1 for D (6 bases). From germline, CDR1 is LNHDA and CDR2 SQIVND (reference sequence). This CDR3 comprises 15 residues. The V gene lost 5 bases and the J gene lost 7 bases, with 18 bases spanning the gap. Here the CDR3 DNA reads TGTGCCAGTAGTTCATACAGGGTAGGAGCCCAGCCCCAGCATTTT. Amino acids: CASSSYRVGAQPQHF.

This chain joins TRBV7-2 and TRBJ2-3; D possibly uses TRBD1 or TRBD2 (5 bases each). Germline V gene data show CDR1 as SGHTA and CDR2 as FQGNSA. There are 18 residues in the CDR3. V was trimmed by 3 bases and J by 0 bases, leaving 19 bases between them. CDR3 protein: CASSFVGQVGVSTDTQYF. The CDR3 DNA reads TGTGCCAGCAGCTTCGTTGGTCAGGTGGGGGTAAGCACAGATACGCAGTATTTT.